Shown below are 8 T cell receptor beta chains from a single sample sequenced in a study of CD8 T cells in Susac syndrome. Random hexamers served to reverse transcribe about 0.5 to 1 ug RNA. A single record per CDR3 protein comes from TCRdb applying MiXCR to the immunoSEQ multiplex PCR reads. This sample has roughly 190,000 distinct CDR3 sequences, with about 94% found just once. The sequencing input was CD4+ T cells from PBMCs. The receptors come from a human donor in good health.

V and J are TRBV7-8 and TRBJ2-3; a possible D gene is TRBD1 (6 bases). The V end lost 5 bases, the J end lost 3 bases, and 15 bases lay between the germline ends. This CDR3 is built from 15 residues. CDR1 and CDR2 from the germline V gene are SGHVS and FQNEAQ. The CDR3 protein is CASSQQGFVTDTQYF. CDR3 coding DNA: TGTGCCAGCAGCCAACAGGGATTTGTTACAGATACGCAGTATTTT.

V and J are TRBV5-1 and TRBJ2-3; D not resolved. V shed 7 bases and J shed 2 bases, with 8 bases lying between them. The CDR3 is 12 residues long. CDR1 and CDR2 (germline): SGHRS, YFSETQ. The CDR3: CASAESTDTQYF. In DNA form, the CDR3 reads TGCGCCAGCGCGGAGTCCACAGATACGCAGTATTTT.

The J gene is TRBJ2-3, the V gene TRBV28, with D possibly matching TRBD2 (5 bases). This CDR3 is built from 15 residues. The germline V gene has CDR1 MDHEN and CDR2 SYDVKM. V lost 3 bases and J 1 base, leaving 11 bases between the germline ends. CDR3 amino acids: CASSFLLAGTDTQYF. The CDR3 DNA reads TGTGCCAGCAGTTTCTTGCTAGCTGGCACAGATACGCAGTATTTT.

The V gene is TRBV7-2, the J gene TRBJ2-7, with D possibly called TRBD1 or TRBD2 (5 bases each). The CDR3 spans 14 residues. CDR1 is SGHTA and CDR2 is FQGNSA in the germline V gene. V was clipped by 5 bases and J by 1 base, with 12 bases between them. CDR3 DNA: TGTGCCAGCAGCCGGGACGGATTTTCCTACGAGCAGTACTTC. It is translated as CASSRDGFSYEQYF.

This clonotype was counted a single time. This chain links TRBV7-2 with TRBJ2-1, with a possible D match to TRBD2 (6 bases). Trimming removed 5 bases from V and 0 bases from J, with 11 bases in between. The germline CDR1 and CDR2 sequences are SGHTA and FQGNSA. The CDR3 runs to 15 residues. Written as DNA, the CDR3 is TGTGCCAGCAGCCCCTCGCGGGACTCCTACAATGAGCAGTTCTTC. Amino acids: CASSPSRDSYNEQFF.

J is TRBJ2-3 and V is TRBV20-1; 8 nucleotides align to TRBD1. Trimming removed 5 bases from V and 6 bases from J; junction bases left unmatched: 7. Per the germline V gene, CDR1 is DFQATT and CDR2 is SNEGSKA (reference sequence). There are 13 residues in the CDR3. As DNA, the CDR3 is TGCAGTGCTCGAAGCTGGACAGGGGATACGCAGTATTTT. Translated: CSARSWTGDTQYF.

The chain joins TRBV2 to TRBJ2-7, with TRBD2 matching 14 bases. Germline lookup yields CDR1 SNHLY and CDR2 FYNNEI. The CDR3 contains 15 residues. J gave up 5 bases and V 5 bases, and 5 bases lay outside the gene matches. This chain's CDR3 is CASSPGLAGVNEQYF. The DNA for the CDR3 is TGTGCCAGCAGTCCGGGACTAGCGGGAGTTAACGAGCAGTACTTC.

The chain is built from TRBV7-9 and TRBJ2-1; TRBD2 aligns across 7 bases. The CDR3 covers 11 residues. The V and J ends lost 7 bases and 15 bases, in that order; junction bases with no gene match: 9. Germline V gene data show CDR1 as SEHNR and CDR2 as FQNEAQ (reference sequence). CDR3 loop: CASTPGTKAFF. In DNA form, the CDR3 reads TGTGCCAGCACCCCCGGGACTAAGGCGTTCTTC.